This T cell receptor (beta chain) was sequenced during a study of T cells in Graves' hyperthyroidism and ophthalmopathy. V was pared by 5 bases and J by 4 bases, with 11 bases between. The germline V gene encodes CDR1 GTSNPN and CDR2 SVGIG (reference sequence). The CDR3 is 12 residues long. This clonotype turned up a few times. Its target is unknown. Amplification yielded TCR beta CDR3 regions, with RNA transcripts as the source. The TCR CDR3 was amplified in a first-round RT-PCR using the HTBI primer set. In TCRdb, the multiplex PCR reads were re-called with MiXCR into one record per CDR3 protein. The sample consists of about 460,000 distinct CDR3 sequences, 20% to 25% of them appearing once. Overall study results and limits: Stable hyperthyroidism was told apart from ophthalmopathy by a model built on 13 V-J features.

This receptor was taken from a woman aged 70-85 years with Graves' ophthalmopathy. The sample was blood. V is TRBV30 and J is TRBJ1-1; D may be TRBD1 (5 bases). The CDR3, as DNA: TGTGCCTGGGAGGGGATTGGCACTGAAGCTTTCTTT. Translated, it gives CAWEGIGTEAFF. The whole variable domain, filled in from reference TRBV30 and TRBJ1-1, reads SQTIHQWPATLVQPVGSPLSLECTVEGTSNPNLYWYRQAAGRGLQLLFYSVGIGQISSEVPQNLSASRPQDRQFILSSKKLLLSDSGFYLCAWEGIGTEAFFGQGTRLTVV.